The rows below give T cell receptor beta chains drawn from one sample of a study of OX40 agonist ivuxolimab in advanced cancers. This table comes from immunoSEQ multiplex PCR, and its TCRdb copy is limited to in-frame clones, with some not included. The top ten clones hold over 2% of a sample with approximately 51,000 clones, around 77% of them seen once. Sequenced here: CD4+ or CD8+ T cells sorted from blood, sampled in a trial of the OX40 agonist ivuxolimab. Receptor source: an adult with an advanced solid tumor such as melanoma, head and neck, liver or kidney cancer. Each CDR3 is given with its conserved first and last residue. D genes are given only for firm matches. Clone size, where shown, is once, few, many, or a class for clones that have expanded.

TRBV11-2	15	few	TRBD1	TRBJ1-5	CASSLAGQGGQPQHF	TGTGCCAGCAGCTTAGCTGGACAGGGGGGGCAGCCCCAGCATTTT
TRBV6-5	11	NA	NA	TRBJ1-2	CASSLNYGYTF	TGTGCCAGCAGTTTAAACTATGGCTACACCTTC
TRBV7-7	13	NA	NA	TRBJ2-7	CASSLAGNNEQYF	TGTGCTAGCAGCTTAGCAGGGAACAACGAGCAGTACTTC
TRBV28	12	NA	NA	TRBJ1-5	CASRARGQPQHF	TGTGCCAGCAGGGCGAGGGGTCAGCCCCAGCATTTT
TRBV25-1	13	NA	TRBD1	TRBJ1-2	CASEGQYGYGYTF	TGTGCCAGCGAGGGACAGTACGGCTATGGCTACACCTTC
TRBV7-9	13	NA	TRBD1	TRBJ1-1	CASSTTGGTEAFF	TGTGCCAGCAGCACAACAGGGGGCACTGAAGCTTTCTTT
TRBV10-2	13	NA	NA	TRBJ2-7	CASSTSDAYEQYF	TGCGCCAGCTCTACGTCGGATGCCTACGAGCAGTACTTC
TRBV7-9	16	NA	TRBD2	TRBJ2-7	CASSLREAGRAYEQYF	TGTGCCAGCAGCCTCAGGGAGGCCGGGAGGGCTTACGAGCAGTACTTC
TRBV5-1	18	NA	NA	TRBJ1-3	CASSLAPRQRLSGNTIYF	TGCGCCAGCAGCTTGGCCCCTCGACAGAGACTCTCTGGAAACACCATATATTTT
TRBV27	15	few	NA	TRBJ1-4	CASSYGGGQGEKLFF	TGTGCCAGCAGTTATGGTGGTGGTCAGGGTGAAAAACTGTTTTTT
TRBV28	12	NA	NA	TRBJ2-4	CASSPPRDIQYF	TGTGCCAGCAGTCCTCCTCGGGACATTCAGTACTTC
TRBV7-3	13	NA	NA	TRBJ2-7	CASSPSGGYEQYF	TGTGCCAGCAGTCCAAGTGGGGGCTACGAGCAGTACTTC
TRBV19	14	NA	TRBD1	TRBJ1-5	CASSWAGGLSPQHF	TGTGCCAGTAGTTGGGCAGGGGGCCTCTCGCCCCAGCATTTT
TRBV5-5	13	NA	NA	TRBJ2-1	CASSLANYNEQFF	TGTGCCAGCAGCTTGGCCAACTACAATGAGCAGTTCTTC
TRBV19	17	NA	TRBD2	TRBJ2-5	CASSISLAGGPGETQYF	TGTGCCAGTAGTATTTCCTTAGCGGGAGGGCCAGGAGAGACCCAGTACTTC
TRBV29-1	12	NA	NA	TRBJ2-3	CSVSGGTDTQYF	TGCAGCGTTAGCGGTGGCACAGATACGCAGTATTTT
TRBV10-2	16	NA	NA	TRBJ1-2	CASMGRTGPANYGYTF	TGCGCCAGCATGGGGAGAACAGGACCAGCTAACTATGGCTACACCTTC
TRBV10-3	14	NA	NA	TRBJ2-2	CAATPGQVVGELFF	TGTGCCGCCACTCCGGGGCAGGTGGTCGGGGAGCTGTTTTTT
TRBV7-9	14	NA	TRBD2	TRBJ2-7	CASSSRRLAFEQYF	TGTGCCAGCAGCTCCCGCCGACTAGCGTTCGAGCAGTACTTC
TRBV5-6	14	NA	NA	TRBJ1-1	CASSLLGEGTEAFF	TGTGCCAGCAGCCTCTTAGGGGAGGGCACTGAAGCTTTCTTT
TRBV19	16	NA	TRBD2	TRBJ2-1	CASSRTSGGHHNEQFF	TGTGCCAGTAGTAGGACTAGCGGAGGCCACCACAATGAGCAGTTCTTC
TRBV5-4	14	NA	NA	TRBJ2-7	CASSPGAGPYEQYF	TGTGCCAGCAGCCCGGGGGCAGGGCCCTACGAGCAGTACTTC
TRBV2	16	NA	NA	TRBJ2-2	CASSQATYPPFGELFF	TGTGCCAGCAGTCAAGCCACTTACCCGCCCTTCGGGGAGCTGTTTTTT
TRBV5-1	14	NA	NA	TRBJ2-2	CASRRSLGTGELFF	TGCGCCAGCAGGCGGAGTCTTGGCACCGGGGAGCTGTTTTTT
TRBV5-1	18	NA	TRBD2	TRBJ2-6	CASSWGRDRGSGANVLTF	TGCGCCAGCAGCTGGGGGAGGGACCGCGGCTCTGGGGCCAACGTCCTGACTTTC
TRBV5-6	12	NA	TRBD1	TRBJ1-2	CASSFGTGGYTF	TGTGCCAGCAGCTTTGGGACAGGCGGCTACACCTTC
TRBV20-1	11	NA	NA	TRBJ2-5	CSARDDETQYF	TGCAGTGCTAGAGACGACGAGACCCAGTACTTC
TRBV6-5	12	NA	NA	TRBJ2-1	CASSYRGSEQFF	TGTGCCAGCAGTTACCGGGGGAGTGAGCAGTTCTTC
TRBV6-6	14	NA	NA	TRBJ2-2	CASSYSTGTGELFF	TGTGCCAGCAGTTACTCGACAGGGACTGGGGAGCTGTTTTTT
TRBV19	15	NA	NA	TRBJ1-2	CASSIGQGGLFGYTF	TGTGCCAGTAGTATAGGGCAAGGAGGACTTTTCGGCTACACCTTC
TRBV5-1	15	NA	NA	TRBJ2-5	CASRPGPGFQETQYF	TGCGCCAGCAGACCCGGTCCAGGGTTCCAAGAGACCCAGTACTTC
TRBV27	17	NA	TRBD1	TRBJ2-1	CASSPFAGTGIVNEQFF	TGTGCCAGCAGTCCCTTCGCGGGGACAGGGATAGTCAATGAGCAGTTCTTC
TRBV19	15	once	NA	TRBJ1-2	CASSTDSVGAYGYTF	TGTGCCAGTAGTACCGACAGTGTAGGTGCCTATGGCTACACCTTC
TRBV27	15	NA	NA	TRBJ1-2	CASSWTAGSTRGYTF	TGTGCCAGCAGTTGGACAGCAGGATCGACTCGGGGCTACACCTTC
TRBV11-2	14	NA	NA	TRBJ1-2	CASSDRAGSPGYTF	TGTGCCAGCAGCGACCGAGCCGGCAGCCCTGGCTACACCTTC
TRBV11-3	13	NA	NA	TRBJ2-7	CASSRSSNYEQYF	TGTGCCAGCAGCCGGTCGTCTAACTACGAGCAGTACTTC
TRBV19	18	NA	NA	TRBJ2-2	CASRAPPGLGRNTGELFF	TGTGCCAGCCGCGCGCCCCCCGGACTGGGCAGGAACACCGGGGAGCTGTTTTTT
TRBV27	15	NA	TRBD2	TRBJ2-5	CASRVSGSRKETQYF	TGTGCCAGCAGGGTTAGCGGGAGTAGGAAAGAGACCCAGTACTTC
TRBV21-1	17	NA	NA	TRBJ2-1	CASPPGLAELVNDEQFF	TGTGCCAGCCCACCGGGACTAGCGGAACTCGTAAATGATGAGCAGTTCTTC
TRBV2	15	NA	NA	TRBJ2-3	CASKKEGGAPDTQYF	TGTGCCAGCAAGAAAGAGGGTGGGGCCCCAGATACGCAGTATTTT